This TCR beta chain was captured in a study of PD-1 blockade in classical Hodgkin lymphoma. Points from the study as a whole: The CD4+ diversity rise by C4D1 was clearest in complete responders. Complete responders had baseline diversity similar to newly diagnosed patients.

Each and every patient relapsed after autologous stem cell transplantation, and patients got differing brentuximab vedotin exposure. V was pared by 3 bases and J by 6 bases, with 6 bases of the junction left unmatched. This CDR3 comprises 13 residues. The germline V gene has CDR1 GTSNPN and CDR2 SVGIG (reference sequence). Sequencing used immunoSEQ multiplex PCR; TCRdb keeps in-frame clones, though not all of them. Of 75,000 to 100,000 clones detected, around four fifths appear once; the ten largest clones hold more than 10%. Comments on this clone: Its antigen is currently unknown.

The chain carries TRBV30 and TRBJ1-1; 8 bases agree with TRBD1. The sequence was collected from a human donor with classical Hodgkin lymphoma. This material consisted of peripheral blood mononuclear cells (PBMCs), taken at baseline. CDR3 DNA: TGTGCCTGGAGCCAGGGGGCTATCGCTGAAGCTTTCTTT. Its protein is CAWSQGAIAEAFF.